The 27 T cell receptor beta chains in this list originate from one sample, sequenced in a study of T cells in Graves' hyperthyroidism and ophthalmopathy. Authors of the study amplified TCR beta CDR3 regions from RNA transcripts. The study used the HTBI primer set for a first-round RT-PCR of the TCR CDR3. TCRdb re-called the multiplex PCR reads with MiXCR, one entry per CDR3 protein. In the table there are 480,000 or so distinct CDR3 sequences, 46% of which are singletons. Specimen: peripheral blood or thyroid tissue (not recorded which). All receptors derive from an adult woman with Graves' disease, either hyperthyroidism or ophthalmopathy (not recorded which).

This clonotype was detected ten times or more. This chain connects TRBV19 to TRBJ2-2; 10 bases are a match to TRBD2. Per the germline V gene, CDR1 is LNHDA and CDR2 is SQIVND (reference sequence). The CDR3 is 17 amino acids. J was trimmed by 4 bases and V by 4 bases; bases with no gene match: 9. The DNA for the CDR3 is TGTGCCAGTAGTAAGGTCTGGACTAGCGGTTTCACCGGGGAGCTGTTTTTT. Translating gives CASSKVWTSGFTGELFF.

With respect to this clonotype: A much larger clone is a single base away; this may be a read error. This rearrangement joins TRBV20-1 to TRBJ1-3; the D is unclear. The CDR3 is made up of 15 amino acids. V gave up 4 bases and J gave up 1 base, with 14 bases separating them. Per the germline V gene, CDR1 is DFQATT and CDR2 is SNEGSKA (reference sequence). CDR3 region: CSAKVSRLSGNTIYF. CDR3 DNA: TGCAGTGCTAAAGTTTCTCGTTTGTCTGGAAACACCATATATTTT.

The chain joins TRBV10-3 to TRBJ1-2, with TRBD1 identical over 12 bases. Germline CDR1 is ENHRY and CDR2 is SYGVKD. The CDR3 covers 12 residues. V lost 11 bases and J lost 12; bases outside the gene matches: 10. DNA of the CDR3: TGTGCCTCGAAGGGACAGGGGGCCGGGGACACCTTC. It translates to CASKGQGAGDTF.

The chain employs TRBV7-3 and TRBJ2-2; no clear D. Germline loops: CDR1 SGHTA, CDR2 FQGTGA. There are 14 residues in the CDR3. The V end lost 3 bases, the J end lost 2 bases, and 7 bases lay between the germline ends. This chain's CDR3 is CASSFMGNTGELFF. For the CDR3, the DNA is TGTGCCAGCAGCTTTATGGGTAACACCGGGGAGCTGTTTTTT. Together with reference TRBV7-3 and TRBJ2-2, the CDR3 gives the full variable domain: GAGVSQTPSNKVTEKGKYVELRCDPISGHTALYWYRQSLGQGPEFLIYFQGTGAADDSGLPNDRFFAVRPEGSVSTLKIQRTERGDSAVYLCASSFMGNTGELFFGEGSRLTVL.

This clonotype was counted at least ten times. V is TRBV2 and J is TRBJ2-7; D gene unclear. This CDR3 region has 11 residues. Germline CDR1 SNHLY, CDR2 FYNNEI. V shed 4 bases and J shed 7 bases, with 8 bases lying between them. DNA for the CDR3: TGTGCCAGCAGTGTCCGGCAGGAGCAGTACTTC. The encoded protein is CASSVRQEQYF.

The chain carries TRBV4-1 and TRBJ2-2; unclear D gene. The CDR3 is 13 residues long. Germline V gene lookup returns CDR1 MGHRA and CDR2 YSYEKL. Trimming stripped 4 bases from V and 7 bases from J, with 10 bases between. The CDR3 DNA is TGCGCCAGCAGCCTCAAACGAGTCGGGGAGCTGTTTTTT. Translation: CASSLKRVGELFF.

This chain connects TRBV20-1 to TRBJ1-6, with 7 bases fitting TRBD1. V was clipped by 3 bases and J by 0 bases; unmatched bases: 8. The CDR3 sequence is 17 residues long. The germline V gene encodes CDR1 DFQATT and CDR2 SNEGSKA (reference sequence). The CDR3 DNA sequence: TGCAGTGCTAGTCTTGGGACAGTCGTCTCCTATAATTCACCCCTCCACTTT. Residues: CSASLGTVVSYNSPLHF.

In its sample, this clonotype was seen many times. This CDR3 reads CASSKIAMGPENTEAFF. CDR3 nucleotide sequence: TGTGCCAGCAGCAAAATCGCGATGGGACCTGAGAACACTGAAGCTTTCTTT. The genes are TRBV3-1 and TRBJ1-1; tentative D call: TRBD1 (5 bases). The CDR3 spans 17 residues. The germline V and J ends were trimmed by 5 bases and 1 base, with 20 bases remaining between them. Germline CDR1 and CDR2: LGHDT and YNNKEL (reference sequence).

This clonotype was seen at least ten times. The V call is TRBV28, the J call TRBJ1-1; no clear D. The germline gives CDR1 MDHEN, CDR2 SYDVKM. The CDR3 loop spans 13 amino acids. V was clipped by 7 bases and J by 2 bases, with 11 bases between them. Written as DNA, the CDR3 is TGTGCCAGCATCACTCAGAGCAACACTGAAGCTTTCTTT. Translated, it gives CASITQSNTEAFF.

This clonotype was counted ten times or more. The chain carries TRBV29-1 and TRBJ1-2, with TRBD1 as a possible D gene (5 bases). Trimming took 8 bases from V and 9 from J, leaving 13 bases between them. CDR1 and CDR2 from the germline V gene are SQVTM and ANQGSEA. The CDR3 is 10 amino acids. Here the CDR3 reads CSPAEDSYTF. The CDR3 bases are TGCAGCCCCGCGGAGGACAGCTACACCTTC. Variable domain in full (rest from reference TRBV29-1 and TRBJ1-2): SAVISQKPSRDICQRGTSLTIQCQVDSQVTMMFWYRQQPGQSLTLIATANQGSEATYESGFVIDKFPISRPNLTFSTLTVSNMSPEDSSIYLCSPAEDSYTFGSGTRLTVV.

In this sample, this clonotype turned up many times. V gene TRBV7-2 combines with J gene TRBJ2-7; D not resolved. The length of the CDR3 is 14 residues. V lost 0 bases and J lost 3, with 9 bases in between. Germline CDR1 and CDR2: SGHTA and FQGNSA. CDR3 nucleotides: TGTGCCAGCAGCTTAGCCAGGACCAACTACGAGCAGTACTTC. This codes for CASSLARTNYEQYF. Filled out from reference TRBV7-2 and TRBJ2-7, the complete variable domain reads GAGVSQSPSNKVTEKGKDVELRCDPISGHTALYWYRQSLGQGLEFLIYFQGNSAPDKSGLPSDRFSAERTGGSVSTLTIQRTQQEDSAVYLCASSLARTNYEQYFGPGTRLTVT.

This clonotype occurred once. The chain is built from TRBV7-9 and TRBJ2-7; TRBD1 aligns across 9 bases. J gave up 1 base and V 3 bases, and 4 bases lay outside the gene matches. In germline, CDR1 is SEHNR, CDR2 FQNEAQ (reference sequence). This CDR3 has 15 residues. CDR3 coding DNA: TGTGCCAGCAGCTTCCTGACAGGGGGATCCTACGAGCAGTACTTC. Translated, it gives CASSFLTGGSYEQYF.

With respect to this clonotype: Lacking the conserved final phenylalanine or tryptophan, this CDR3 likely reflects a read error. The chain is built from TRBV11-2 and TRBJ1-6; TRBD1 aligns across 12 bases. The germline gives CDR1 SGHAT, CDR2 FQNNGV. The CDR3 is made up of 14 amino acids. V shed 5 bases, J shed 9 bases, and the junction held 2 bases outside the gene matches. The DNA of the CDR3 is TGTGCCAGCAGCCGGGACAGGGGGCCTTCACCCCTCCACCTT. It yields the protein CASSRDRGPSPLHL.

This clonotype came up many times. The CDR3 DNA reads TGTGCCAGCAGCTCCCTTGGACGGGGAAGTTCTGGCTACACCTTC. This gives the protein CASSSLGRGSSGYTF. V and J are TRBV7-2 and TRBJ1-2; D gene unclear. The CDR3 covers 15 residues. V was clipped by 4 bases and J by 7 bases, with 19 bases between them. Germline CDR1 SGHTA, CDR2 FQGNSA. The full variable domain, completed using reference TRBV7-2 and TRBJ1-2, is GAGVSQSPSNKVTEKGKDVELRCDPISGHTALYWYRQSLGQGLEFLIYFQGNSAPDKSGLPSDRFSAERTGGSVSTLTIQRTQQEDSAVYLCASSSLGRGSSGYTFGSGTRLTVV.

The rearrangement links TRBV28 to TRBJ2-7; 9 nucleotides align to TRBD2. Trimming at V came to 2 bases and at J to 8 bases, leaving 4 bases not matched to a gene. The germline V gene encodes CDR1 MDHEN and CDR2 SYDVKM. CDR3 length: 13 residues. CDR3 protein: CASSLPSGTKQYF. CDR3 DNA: TGTGCCAGCAGTTTACCTAGCGGGACCAAGCAGTACTTC.

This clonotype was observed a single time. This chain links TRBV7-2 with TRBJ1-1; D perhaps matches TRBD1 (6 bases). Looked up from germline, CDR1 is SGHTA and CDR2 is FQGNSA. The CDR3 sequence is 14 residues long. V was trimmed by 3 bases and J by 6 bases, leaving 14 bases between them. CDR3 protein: CASSFGQRAAEAFF. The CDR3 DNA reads TGTGCCAGCAGCTTCGGACAGCGGGCCGCTGAAGCTTTCTTT.

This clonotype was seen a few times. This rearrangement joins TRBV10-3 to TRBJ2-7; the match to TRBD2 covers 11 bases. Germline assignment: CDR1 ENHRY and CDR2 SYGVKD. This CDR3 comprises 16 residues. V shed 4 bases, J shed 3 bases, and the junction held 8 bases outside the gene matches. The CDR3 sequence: CAISGTGLADIYEQYF. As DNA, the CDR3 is TGTGCCATCAGTGGGACGGGACTAGCGGATATCTACGAGCAGTACTTC.

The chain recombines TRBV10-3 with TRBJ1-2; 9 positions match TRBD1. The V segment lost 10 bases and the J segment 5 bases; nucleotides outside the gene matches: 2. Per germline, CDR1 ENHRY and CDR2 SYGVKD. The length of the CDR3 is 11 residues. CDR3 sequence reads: CATGQGYGYTF. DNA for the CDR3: TGTGCCACGGGACAGGGTTATGGCTACACCTTC.

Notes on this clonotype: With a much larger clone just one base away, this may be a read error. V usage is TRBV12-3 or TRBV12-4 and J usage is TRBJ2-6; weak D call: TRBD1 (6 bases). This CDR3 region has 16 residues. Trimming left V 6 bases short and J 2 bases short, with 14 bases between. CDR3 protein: CASSPQGIAGANVLTF. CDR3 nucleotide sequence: TGTGCCAGCAGCCCTCAGGGGATCGCTGGGGCCAACGTCCTGACTTTC.

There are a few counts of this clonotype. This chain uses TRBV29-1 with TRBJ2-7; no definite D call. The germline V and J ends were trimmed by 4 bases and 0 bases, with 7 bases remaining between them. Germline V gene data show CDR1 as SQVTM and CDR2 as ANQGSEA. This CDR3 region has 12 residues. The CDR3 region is CSVGRSSYEQYF. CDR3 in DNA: TGCAGCGTTGGACGGAGCTCCTACGAGCAGTACTTC.

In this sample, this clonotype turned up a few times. The CDR3 protein is CASMGTRGPRTEAFF. The DNA of the CDR3 is TGTGCCAGTATGGGAACCCGGGGACCACGCACTGAAGCTTTCTTT. V is TRBV19 and J is TRBJ1-1; D may be TRBD1 (5 bases). Trimming shortened V by 7 bases and J by 4 bases, and 19 bases separated the two germline ends. The germline CDR1 and CDR2 sequences are LNHDA and SQIVND (reference sequence). This CDR3 region has 15 residues.

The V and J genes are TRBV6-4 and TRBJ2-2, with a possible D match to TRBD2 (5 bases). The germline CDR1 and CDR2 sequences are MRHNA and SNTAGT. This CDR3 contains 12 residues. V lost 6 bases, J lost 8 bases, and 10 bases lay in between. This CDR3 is CASRVEGGELFF. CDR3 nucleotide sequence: TGTGCCAGCAGGGTTGAGGGAGGGGAGCTGTTTTTT.

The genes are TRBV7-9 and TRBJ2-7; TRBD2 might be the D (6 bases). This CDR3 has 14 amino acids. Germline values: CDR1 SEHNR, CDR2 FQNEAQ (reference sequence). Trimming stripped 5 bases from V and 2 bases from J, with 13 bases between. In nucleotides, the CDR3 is TGTGCCAGCAGCCGGGACGGGACTGCCTACGAGCAGTACTTC. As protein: CASSRDGTAYEQYF. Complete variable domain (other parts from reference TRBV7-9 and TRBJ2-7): DTGVSQNPRHKITKRGQNVTFRCDPISEHNRLYWYRQTLGQGPEFLTYFQNEAQLEKSRLLSDRFSAERPKGSFSTLEIQRTEQGDSAMYLCASSRDGTAYEQYFGPGTRLTVT.

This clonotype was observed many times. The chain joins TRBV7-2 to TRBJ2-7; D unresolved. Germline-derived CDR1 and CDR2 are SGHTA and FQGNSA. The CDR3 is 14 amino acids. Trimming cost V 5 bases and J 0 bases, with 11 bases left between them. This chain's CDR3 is CASSLFRSSYEQYF. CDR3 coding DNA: TGTGCCAGCAGCCTGTTCCGGAGCTCCTACGAGCAGTACTTC.

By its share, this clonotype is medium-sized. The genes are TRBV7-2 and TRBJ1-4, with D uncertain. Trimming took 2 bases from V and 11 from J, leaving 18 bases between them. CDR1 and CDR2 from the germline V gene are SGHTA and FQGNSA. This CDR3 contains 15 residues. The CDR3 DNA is TGTGCCAGCAGCTTAACCCCGGGCGACCTTGGGAAACTGTTTTTT. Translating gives CASSLTPGDLGKLFF.

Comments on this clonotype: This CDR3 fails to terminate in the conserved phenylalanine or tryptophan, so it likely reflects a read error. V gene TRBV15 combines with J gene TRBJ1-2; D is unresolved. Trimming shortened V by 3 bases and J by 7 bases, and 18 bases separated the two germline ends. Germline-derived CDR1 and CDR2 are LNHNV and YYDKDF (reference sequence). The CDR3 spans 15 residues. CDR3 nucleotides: TGTGCCACCAGCAGCTACCCGAGGGAATACGGTGGCTACACCTAC. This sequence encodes CATSSYPREYGGYTY.

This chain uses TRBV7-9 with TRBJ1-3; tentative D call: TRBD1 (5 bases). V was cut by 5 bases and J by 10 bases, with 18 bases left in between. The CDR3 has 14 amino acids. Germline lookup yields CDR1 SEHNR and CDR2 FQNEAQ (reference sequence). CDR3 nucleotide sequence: TGTGCCAGCAGCCCACCGGGACTGGGGCGAACCATATATTTT. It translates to CASSPPGLGRTIYF. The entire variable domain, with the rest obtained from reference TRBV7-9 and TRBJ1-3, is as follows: DTGVSQNPRHKITKRGQNVTFRCDPISEHNRLYWYRQTLGQGPEFLTYFQNEAQLEKSRLLSDRFSAERPKGSFSTLEIQRTEQGDSAMYLCASSPPGLGRTIYFGEGSWLTVV.